The 5 T cell receptor beta chains below come from one sample, sequenced in a study of blood T cell repertoires in COVID-19. The data were produced by immunoSEQ multiplex PCR, yet TCRdb's version contains in-frame clones alone and is incomplete. The top ten hold less than 3.5% of the sample, which has 150,000 to 200,000 clones, 84% seen once. Sequenced input: PBMCs or T cells enriched from blood (not recorded which). All receptors come from a woman under 40 who had been exposed to COVID-19.

The rearrangement joins TRBV5-1 to TRBJ2-3; no clear D gene. CDR1 and CDR2 (germline): SGHRS, YFSETQ. The CDR3 is made up of 14 amino acids. V lost 5 bases, J lost 3 bases, and 13 bases lay in between. CDR3 residues: CASRDGLWTDTQYF. CDR3 nucleotides: TGCGCCAGCAGAGATGGGCTATGGACAGATACGCAGTATTTT.

This clone is a singleton in its sample. The J gene is TRBJ1-2, the V gene TRBV19; 7 bases are shared with TRBD1. The CDR3 spans 14 residues. V shed 4 bases and J 7 bases; nucleotides not matched to a gene: 9. CDR1 is LNHDA, CDR2 SQIVND, per germline (reference sequence). This CDR3 is CASSNAGGVGGYTF. CDR3 coding DNA: TGTGCCAGTAGTAACGCAGGGGGTGTTGGTGGCTACACCTTC.

The chain recombines TRBV3-1 (or the pseudogene TRBV3-2) with TRBJ2-7, with 11 bases matching TRBD2. V was clipped by 7 bases and J by 4 bases; unmatched bases: 12. The CDR3 runs to 16 residues. Germline-derived CDR1 and CDR2 are LGHDT and YNNKEL (reference sequence). CDR3 amino acids: CASNSGGLAGSYEQYF. CDR3 DNA sequence: TGTGCCAGCAACTCAGGCGGACTAGCGGGTTCTTACGAGCAGTACTTC.

Turning to this clone: Other DNA sequences of this sample code for an identical CDR3. The chain carries TRBV12-5 and TRBJ2-2; 12 positions agree with TRBD2. Germline V gene sequence: CDR1 LGHNT, CDR2 FRNRAP. The V gene end was trimmed by 3 bases and the J gene end by 5 bases; junction bases not matched to a gene: 1. CDR3 length equals 15 residues. The CDR3 nucleotides are TGTGCTAGTGGTTTCCTAGCGGGGGGGACCGGGGAGCTGTTTTTT. This codes for CASGFLAGGTGELFF.

V usage is TRBV6-1 and J usage is TRBJ1-1; D is unresolved. The CDR3 is made up of 13 amino acids. Germline values: CDR1 MNHNS, CDR2 SASEGT. V lost 3 bases, J lost 5 bases, and 10 bases lay in between. The CDR3 DNA reads as TGTGCCAGCAGTGACGAGGGTGGTACTGAAGCTTTCTTT. The encoded protein is CASSDEGGTEAFF.